This T cell receptor (beta chain) originates from a study of blood T cell repertoires in COVID-19. Sequencing was performed with immunoSEQ multiplex PCR; in TCRdb, only in-frame clones are kept and a portion is missing. The data hold about 160,000 clones, with less than 90% observed a single time. The trim removed 2 bases at V and 1 base at J, leaving 4 bases unmatched. CDR1 is SGHDT, CDR2 YYEEEE, per germline. The CDR3 is 15 residues long. Material: peripheral blood. The origin of this receptor is a woman in her 70s with acute or convalescent COVID-19. V gene TRBV5-6 combines with J gene TRBJ2-7; 9 bases match TRBD1. CDR3 sequence reads: CASSFGTGISYEQYF. The CDR3 DNA sequence: TGTGCCAGCAGCTTCGGGACAGGGATTTCCTACGAGCAGTACTTC.